A selection of T cell receptor beta chains follows, all from one sample in a study of T cell changes during pregnancy in multiple sclerosis. Generated by immunoSEQ multiplex PCR, the TCRdb table keeps only in-frame clones and is missing some. The profile shows some 29,000 clones, about nine tenths of them singletons. This sample comprised CD8+ T cells from peripheral blood mononuclear cells, obtained before pregnancy. These TCRs come from a female donor with multiple sclerosis, enrolled in a pregnancy study. The CDR3 runs from the conserved cysteine through the conserved F or W. A D gene is named only where the DNA matches it firmly. Clone size is given for some rows only: seen once, a few or many times, or a class if the clone is expanded.

>TRBJ2-1|TRBV30|TRBD2|-
TGTGCCTGGAGTATTATAAGCGGGAGTTATATGTACAATGAGCAGTTCTTC
CAWSIISGSYMYNEQFF
>TRBJ2-1|TRBV5-1|-|-
TGCGCCAGCAGCTTGAACCAGGGTACCGAGCAGTTCTTC
CASSLNQGTEQFF
>TRBJ2-7|TRBV10-3|-|-
TGTGCCATCAGTGAGGGAGGGCTCTACGAGCAGTACTTC
CAISEGGLYEQYF
>TRBJ2-7|TRBV5-1|TRBD1|-
TGCGCCAGCTTCGGAGGGACAGGGTACGACGAGCAGTACTTC
CASFGGTGYDEQYF
>TRBJ2-1|TRBV7-9|TRBD2|-
TGTGCCAGCAGCCCGACTAGCGGGAGTGGTAATGAGCAGTTCTTC
CASSPTSGSGNEQFF
>TRBJ2-1|TRBV19|TRBD2|-
TGTGCCAGTAGTATCACTAGCGGGATTGGGGTCAATGAGCAGTTCTTC
CASSITSGIGVNEQFF
>TRBJ2-3|TRBV7-3|-|-
TGTGCCAGCAGCTTAGCGGGGAACACAGATACGCAGTATTTT
CASSLAGNTDTQYF
>TRBJ2-4|TRBV10-1|TRBD1|medium-sized
TGCGCCAGCAGTTCTGGGACAGGAAAAAACATTCAGTACTTC
CASSSGTGKNIQYF
>TRBJ2-1|TRBV6-1|-|few
TGTGCCAGCAGTGAAGCGGGAGAAGGTTACAATGAGCAGTTCTTC
CASSEAGEGYNEQFF
>TRBJ2-4|TRBV28|-|-
TGTGCCAGCAGTTTGGCGATATCGGGAGCCAAAAACATTCAGTACTTC
CASSLAISGAKNIQYF
>TRBJ2-3|TRBV6-4|TRBD2|-
TGTGCCAGCAGTGAAGCGGGAGGCACAGATACGCAGTATTTT
CASSEAGGTDTQYF
>TRBJ1-2|TRBV27|-|-
TGTGCCAGCAGTCGAGGTTTACCTGGCGAGTATGGCTACACCTTC
CASSRGLPGEYGYTF